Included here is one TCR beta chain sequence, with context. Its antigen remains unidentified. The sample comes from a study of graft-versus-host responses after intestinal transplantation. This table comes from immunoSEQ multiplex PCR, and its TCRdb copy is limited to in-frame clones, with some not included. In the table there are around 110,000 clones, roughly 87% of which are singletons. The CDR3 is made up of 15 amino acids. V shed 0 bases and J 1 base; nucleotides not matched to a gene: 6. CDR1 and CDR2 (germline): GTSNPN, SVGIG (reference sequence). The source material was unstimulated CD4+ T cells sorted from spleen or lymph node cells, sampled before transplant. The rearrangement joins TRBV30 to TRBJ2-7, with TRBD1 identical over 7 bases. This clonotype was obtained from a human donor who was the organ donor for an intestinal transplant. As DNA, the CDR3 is TGTGCCTGGAGTGTACGGGGACAGCCTTCCTACGAGCAGTACTTC. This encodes CAWSVRGQPSYEQYF. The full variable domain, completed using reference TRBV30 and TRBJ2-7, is SQTIHQWPATLVQPVGSPLSLECTVEGTSNPNLYWYRQAAGRGLQLLFYSVGIGQISSEVPQNLSASRPQDRQFILSSKKLLLSDSGFYLCAWSVRGQPSYEQYFGPGTRLTVT.